The next 11 T cell receptor beta chains were all read from a single sample in a study of neurological immune-mediated disorders. MiXCR, applied by TCRdb to the 5' RACE reads, yields one record per CDR3 protein. The table lists over 55,000 distinct CDR3 sequences, roughly a tenth of them singletons. Time point of the sample: longitudinal time-point 1 (baseline). The sample comprised PBMCs. These receptors were taken from a male donor with HTLV-1-associated myelopathy (HAM/TSP).

In this sample, this clonotype turned up many times. The chain employs TRBV5-1 and TRBJ1-6, with D possibly being TRBD1 (5 bases). The CDR3 sequence is 15 residues long. Between the trimmed V and J ends, which lost 2 bases and 8 bases, there was a span of 14 bases. The V gene's germline CDR1 is SGHRS and CDR2 YFSETQ. CDR3 sequence: CASSFYQGGDSPLHF. The CDR3 DNA sequence: TGCGCCAGCAGCTTTTATCAGGGTGGCGATTCACCCCTCCACTTT.

This clonotype was seen repeatedly, ten times or more. The CDR3 region is CASSLNAYNEQFF. The CDR3 DNA reads TGTGCCAGCAGCTTAAACGCGTACAATGAGCAGTTCTTC. The rearrangement uses TRBV7-2 and TRBJ2-1; the D is unclear. CDR1 SGHTA and CDR2 FQGNSA come from the germline V gene. V shed 2 bases and J shed 4 bases, with 6 bases lying between them. CDR3 length: 13 amino acids.

This sequence joins TRBV5-1 and TRBJ1-2; D is possibly TRBD1 (5 bases). Germline CDR1 reads SGHRS; CDR2 reads YFSETQ. There are 14 residues in the CDR3. V shed 1 base and J shed 6 bases, with 13 bases lying between them. The CDR3 spells CASSLSWEGNGYTF. CDR3 in DNA: TGCGCCAGCAGCTTGTCGTGGGAGGGGAATGGCTACACCTTC.

This clonotype was picked up many times. This chain joins TRBV7-2 and TRBJ2-2, with D possibly being TRBD1 (5 bases). Germline lookup yields CDR1 SGHTA and CDR2 FQGNSA. The CDR3 is 15 residues long. The V end was cut by 5 bases, the J end by 4 bases, with 14 bases between. CDR3 sequence: CASSLSRTGTGELFF. The CDR3 DNA reads TGTGCCAGCAGCCTCTCCCGAACAGGCACCGGGGAGCTGTTTTTT. The whole variable domain, filled in from reference TRBV7-2 and TRBJ2-2, reads GAGVSQSPSNKVTEKGKDVELRCDPISGHTALYWYRQSLGQGLEFLIYFQGNSAPDKSGLPSDRFSAERTGGSVSTLTIQRTQQEDSAVYLCASSLSRTGTGELFFGEGSRLTVL.

This clonotype was found many times. J is TRBJ2-2 and V is TRBV28; TRBD1 matches 10 bases. The trim removed 3 bases at V and 6 bases at J, leaving 7 bases unmatched. The CDR3 sequence is 16 residues long. CDR1 is MDHEN and CDR2 is SYDVKM in the germline V gene. The CDR3 region has the DNA TGTGCCAGCAGTTTTATTGGACAGGGGGAGGCCGGGGAGCTGTTTTTT. Amino acid sequence: CASSFIGQGEAGELFF.

This clonotype is termed medium-sized. The chain has TRBV2 and TRBJ1-5; D is ambiguous. The CDR3 is 13 residues long. The germline CDR1 and CDR2 sequences are SNHLY and FYNNEI. V was shortened by 5 bases and J by 5 bases, with 10 bases between the two germline ends. CDR3 loop: CASSSGSYQPQHF. CDR3 nucleotide sequence: TGTGCCAGCAGTTCTGGATCTTATCAGCCCCAGCATTTT.

This clonotype was counted ten times or more. The V call is TRBV6-2 or TRBV6-3, the J call TRBJ2-1, with D unresolved. This CDR3 comprises 16 residues. Deletions cut 6 bases from V and 3 bases from J, with 18 bases between. The V gene's germline CDR1 is MNHEY and CDR2 SVGEGT. Written as DNA, the CDR3 is TGTGCCAGCAGCTCAGAAATAGCAACCTACTACAATGAGCAGTTCTTC. It is translated as CASSSEIATYYNEQFF.

This clonotype showed up many times. The J gene is TRBJ2-5, the V gene TRBV5-1, with D tentatively TRBD1 (6 bases). V lost 4 bases to trimming and J lost 2 bases, with 12 bases between them. Germline CDR1 and CDR2: SGHRS and YFSETQ. The CDR3 is 14 amino acids. The CDR3 DNA sequence: TGCGCCAGCAGCATACCACAGGGACAAGAGACCCAGTACTTC. The encoded protein is CASSIPQGQETQYF.

The chain has TRBV6-6 and TRBJ2-7; 11 nucleotides align to TRBD2. This CDR3 region has 14 residues. In germline, CDR1 is MNHNY, CDR2 SVGAGI (reference sequence). V shed 2 bases and J 5 bases; nucleotides not matched to a gene: 2. The CDR3 nucleotides read TGTGCCAGCAGTTACACTAGCGGGGGCGACGAGCAGTACTTC. Amino acid sequence: CASSYTSGGDEQYF.

As concerns this clonotype: A read error is possible here, since a much larger clone lies one base away. The chain employs TRBV14 and TRBJ2-5, with 7 positions matching TRBD1. In germline, CDR1 is SGHDN, CDR2 FVKESK. CDR3 size: 16 residues. In nucleotides, the CDR3 is TGTGACAGCAGCCAAGAGCTTGGGACAGTGCAAGAGACCCAGTACTTC. Protein: CDSSQELGTVQETQYF.

This clonotype showed up many times. V usage is TRBV10-2 and J usage is TRBJ2-2; D gene ambiguous. V was cut by 7 bases and J by 5 bases, with 14 bases left in between. The CDR3 contains 14 residues. The germline CDR1 and CDR2 sequences are WSHSY and SAAADI. CDR3 loop: CASKARSVTGELFF. The CDR3 nucleotides are TGCGCCAGCAAGGCCAGGAGTGTAACCGGGGAGCTGTTTTTT.